Each of the 7 T cell receptor beta chains below was sequenced from the same sample in a study of cytomegalovirus exposure and HLA in healthy donors. The protocol was immunoSEQ multiplex PCR, while the TCRdb copy is restricted to in-frame clones and leaves out a portion. The data show over 200,000 clones, with about 92% seen just once and 3.1% held by the top ten. Material: PBMCs. The receptor set was obtained from a woman aged 25 to 45 in good health and CMV-seronegative.

The chain recombines TRBV6-1 with TRBJ2-3, with unresolved D. CDR1 is MNHNS and CDR2 is SASEGT in the germline V gene. Trimming removed 2 bases from V and 1 base from J, with 7 bases in between. The CDR3 runs to 14 residues. This CDR3 is CASSEPIGTDTQYF. The CDR3 nucleotides are TGTGCCAGCAGTGAACCTATAGGCACAGATACGCAGTATTTT.

V gene TRBV5-4 combines with J gene TRBJ2-1; D unresolved. With 1 base removed from V and 5 bases from J, the gap between germline ends came to 13 bases. This CDR3 is 15 amino acids long. Germline loops: CDR1 SGHNT, CDR2 YYREEE (reference sequence). The CDR3 reads CASSLSVGRHNEQFF. CDR3 nucleotides: TGTGCCAGCAGCTTGAGCGTCGGGCGTCACAATGAGCAGTTCTTC.

The CDR3 loop reads CASSLSAGNVELFF. For the CDR3, the DNA is TGTGCCAGCAGTTTATCGGCGGGGAATGTGGAACTGTTTTTT. The chain couples TRBV27 to TRBJ1-4; D call uncertain. The ends were cut back, 0 bases at V and 12 bases at J, with 14 bases in the middle. The CDR3 contains 14 residues. Looked up from germline, CDR1 is MNHEY and CDR2 is SMNVEV (reference sequence).

The chain combines TRBV13 with TRBJ2-2, with D possibly TRBD1 on 6 matching bases. The V end was cut by 5 bases, the J end by 7 bases, with 23 bases between. CDR1 and CDR2 (germline): PRHDT, FYEKMQ (reference sequence). This CDR3 has 17 residues. The CDR3, as DNA: TGTGCCAGCAGCCCGGACAGACAGGCATCCCTCGGCGGGGAGCTGTTTTTT. Its protein is CASSPDRQASLGGELFF.

The CDR3 protein is CASNGGTDTQYF. CDR3 DNA: TGTGCCAGCAATGGGGGCACAGATACGCAGTATTTT. The V and J genes are TRBV7-9 and TRBJ2-3; D remains ambiguous. The CDR3 is 12 amino acids. The germline V gene encodes CDR1 SEHNR and CDR2 FQNEAQ (reference sequence). V shed 7 bases and J shed 1 base, with 6 bases lying between them.

The chain employs TRBV28 and TRBJ1-5, with 7 bases lining up with TRBD1. Germline V gene sequence: CDR1 MDHEN, CDR2 SYDVKM. V shed 6 bases and J 10 bases; nucleotides not matched to a gene: 9. The CDR3 has 13 residues. The CDR3 DNA reads TGTGCCAGCAGCTCCGACAGGGTAAATCCCCAGCATTTT. It codes for CASSSDRVNPQHF.

This sequence joins TRBV4-2 and TRBJ1-1; tentatively, D is TRBD1 (5 bases). With 0 bases removed from V and 1 base from J, the gap between germline ends came to 9 bases. The CDR3 is 15 amino acids. Germline V gives CDR1 LGHNA, CDR2 YNFKEQ. CDR3 protein: CASSQDIGENTEAFF. In DNA, the CDR3 is TGTGCCAGCAGCCAAGATATAGGGGAGAACACTGAAGCTTTCTTT.